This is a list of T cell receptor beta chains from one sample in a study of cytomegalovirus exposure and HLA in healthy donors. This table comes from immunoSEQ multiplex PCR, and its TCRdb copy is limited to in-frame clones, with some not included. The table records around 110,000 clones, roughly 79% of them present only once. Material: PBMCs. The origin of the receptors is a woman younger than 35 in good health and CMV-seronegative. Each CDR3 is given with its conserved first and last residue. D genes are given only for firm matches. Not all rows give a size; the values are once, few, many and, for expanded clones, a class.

CASSYSIGTGDEQYF | TRBV6-5 | NA | TRBD1 | TRBJ2-7
CASSLVVQRYNEKLFF | TRBV7-9 | few | NA | TRBJ1-4
CASSNSLNTEAFF | TRBV10-1 | NA | NA | TRBJ1-1
CASSPVSGRGHQGGYTF | TRBV28 | NA | TRBD1 | TRBJ1-2
CASSLGGSEEKLFF | TRBV28 | NA | NA | TRBJ1-4
CASSSRGANTEAFF | TRBV2 | NA | NA | TRBJ1-1
CSTGESTDTQYF | TRBV25-1 | NA | TRBD1 | TRBJ2-3
CASSLAGLTDSEQYF | TRBV7-9 | NA | NA | TRBJ2-7
CASSPQDRPSYEQYF | TRBV7-9 | NA | TRBD1 | TRBJ2-7
CASSPGQGMGSPLHF | TRBV5-6 | NA | TRBD1 | TRBJ1-6
CASSSRETMNTEAFF | TRBV4-1 | NA | NA | TRBJ1-1
CASSLYPTDTQYF | TRBV5-1 | NA | NA | TRBJ2-3
CAIYKGTENTGELFF | TRBV10-3 | NA | TRBD1 | TRBJ2-2
CASSSGRTMNTEAFF | TRBV5-1 | once | NA | TRBJ1-1
CASSYSRAQNYGYTF | TRBV6-5 | NA | NA | TRBJ1-2
CACKYSNQPQHF | TRBV6-1 | NA | NA | TRBJ1-5
CASSWGQGGNTIYF | TRBV7-8 | once | NA | TRBJ1-3
CASSAQGNYNSPLHF | TRBV9 | NA | TRBD1 | TRBJ1-6
CASREGNTEAFF | TRBV7-9 | NA | NA | TRBJ1-1
CASSLAPPDRLNYGYTF | TRBV5-1 | NA | TRBD1 | TRBJ1-2
CASSPRTGGSSYEQYF | TRBV7-2 | NA | TRBD1 | TRBJ2-7
CASRHKTGGGNGYTF | TRBV19 | few | TRBD1 | TRBJ1-2
CAWSVQENIQYF | TRBV30 | NA | NA | TRBJ2-4
CASSEGQGASPLHF | TRBV6-1 | NA | TRBD1 | TRBJ1-6
CASSPSTGMGKTEAFF | TRBV9 | NA | TRBD1 | TRBJ1-1
CASSFRLAGIAETQYF | TRBV5-6 | many | TRBD2 | TRBJ2-5
CASQATRSNQPQHF | TRBV2 | NA | NA | TRBJ1-5
CASSSPTALNTGELFF | TRBV28 | NA | NA | TRBJ2-2
CASRTGYSNTEAFF | TRBV27 | once | NA | TRBJ1-1
CASSLGQGMIYEQFF | TRBV19 | NA | TRBD1 | TRBJ2-1
CASSLDTRPTDTQYF | TRBV5-1 | once | NA | TRBJ2-3
CASAPPGEHNEQFF | TRBV12-5 | NA | NA | TRBJ2-1
CASSSDYFNEQYF | TRBV28 | NA | NA | NA
CASSLPGQGADEQYF | TRBV5-6 | NA | TRBD1 | TRBJ2-7
CASSQDRGKNYGYTF | TRBV4-2 | NA | NA | TRBJ1-2
CASSESLGQRLTYEQYF | TRBV6-1 | NA | TRBD1 | TRBJ2-7
CASSPIRQGADTQYF | TRBV5-1 | NA | TRBD1 | TRBJ2-3
CASSKRGYTDTQYF | TRBV27 | NA | TRBD2 | TRBJ2-3
CASSADRGHMLGMDTEAFF | TRBV7-9 | NA | TRBD1 | TRBJ1-1
CASSLSGTKQETQYF | TRBV7-7 | NA | TRBD2 | TRBJ2-5
CASSSGTLSNSPLHF | TRBV11-2 | few | NA | TRBJ1-6
CASSQDPRTGLYEQYF | TRBV4-1 | few | TRBD1 | TRBJ2-7
CASSLEGQKGNQPQHF | TRBV5-6 | NA | NA | TRBJ1-5
CSVLAGRLSSYNEQFF | TRBV29-1 | NA | NA | TRBJ2-1
CASRDRGANTEAFF | TRBV7-6 | few | TRBD1 | TRBJ1-1
CARTEKRGATDTQYF | TRBV19 | NA | TRBD2 | TRBJ2-3
CASSPADSGYGYTF | TRBV28 | NA | NA | TRBJ1-2
CAISDVAGGDYGYTF | TRBV10-3 | NA | NA | TRBJ1-2
CASSNNYNEQFF | TRBV13 | NA | NA | TRBJ2-1
CASSFGTSTYNEQFF | TRBV6-6 | NA | TRBD2 | TRBJ2-1
CAWRTGTGSTDTQYF | TRBV30 | NA | TRBD1 | TRBJ2-3
CSAGGLGTEAFF | TRBV29-1 | NA | NA | TRBJ1-1
CASSLFSTDTQYF | TRBV5-1 | NA | NA | TRBJ2-3
CASSESYTPFF | TRBV25-1 | NA | NA | TRBJ1-1